The next 30 T cell receptor beta chains were all read from a single sample in a study of tumor-infiltrating lymphocytes in primary liver carcinoma (dated by TCRdb to 2016 to 2017). The data were produced on an Illumina HiSeq 2500. Using a constant-region primer and ProtoScript II reverse transcriptase, TCRbeta-specific cDNA was reverse-transcribed from 450 to 650 ng total RNA. TCRbeta libraries were built with three nested multiplex PCR rounds, a slightly modified ARM-PCR procedure. Each of the first two PCR rounds ran for approximately 10 cycles and used multiplex TRBV1-TRBV30 forward primers together with a Cbeta reverse primer. TCRdb took the public reads, trimmed them with fastp at Q25, ran MiXCR for clone calling and kept in-frame beta chains. All rows with the same CDR3 protein become a single entry with the most common DNA and genes. Across this sample there are about 59,000 distinct CDR3 sequences, with 71% seen only once. The ten top clones hold approximately 52% of the sample.

Total RNA and DNA were co-extracted without cell sorting from roughly 20-30 mg of bulk tissue using the AllPrep DNA/RNA mini kit. The sequenced sample was liver tumor tissue from sampling region 2. The cell subset or site label for this specimen denotes: tumor region T2, inferior pole. The receptors here all came from a man aged 40-49 years with primary liver carcinoma and hepatitis B virus infection.

Remarks on this clonotype: An end of the junction differs from the germline gene, which may be a read error. The J gene is TRBJ2-7, the V gene TRBV10-3, with TRBD2 identical over 7 bases. Looked up from germline, CDR1 is ENHRY and CDR2 is SYGVKD. CDR3 length: 16 amino acids. CDR3 sequence (DNA): TGTGACATCAGTAAGAGGCTAGCGGACCGTCGGAACGAGCAGTACTTC. This gives the protein CDISKRLADRRNEQYF.

This clonotype occurred once. The chain is built from TRBV7-9 and TRBJ1-1; no clear D. Germline CDR1 SEHNR, CDR2 FQNEAQ (reference sequence). V lost 5 bases and J lost 7, with 11 bases in between. The CDR3 is made up of 12 amino acids. The CDR3 spells CASSRPESEAFF. The CDR3 nucleotides are TGTGCCAGCAGCCGTCCGGAGAGTGAAGCTTTCTTT.

For this clonotype: Just one base apart from a much larger clone, this may be a read error. The rearrangement uses TRBV5-6 and TRBJ2-5; TRBD1 agrees at 9 bases. The CDR3 has 14 residues. From germline, CDR1 is SGHDT and CDR2 YYEEEE. CDR3 nucleotide sequence: TGTGCCAGCAGCACAGGACAGGGGCAAGAGAACCAGTACTTC. It translates to CASSTGQGQENQYF. Looking up the rest from reference TRBV5-6 and TRBJ2-5 gives the full variable domain: DAGVTQSPTHLIKTRGQQVTLRCSPKSGHDTVSWYQQALGQGPQFIFQYYEEEERQRGNFPDRFSGHQFPNYSSELNVNALLLGDSALYLCASSTGQGQENQYFGPGTRLLVL.

This clonotype has a handful of counts. This chain links TRBV4-1 with TRBJ1-5; D gene unclear. The length of the CDR3 is 17 residues. The germline gives CDR1 MGHRA, CDR2 YSYEKL. V lost 7 bases, J lost 0 bases, and 19 bases lay in between. CDR3 in amino acids: CASNQQMTLYSNQPQHF. The CDR3, as DNA: TGCGCCAGCAACCAGCAAATGACACTTTATAGCAATCAGCCCCAGCATTTT.

This clonotype was detected a few times. Given a much more abundant clone one base away, this may be a read error. A read error is likely, as this CDR3 ends without the conserved phenylalanine or tryptophan. The chain has TRBV11-2 and TRBJ2-5; 10 nucleotides agree with TRBD2. Per germline, CDR1 SGHAT and CDR2 FQNNGV. V lost 4 bases and J lost 7; bases outside the gene matches: 6. There are 14 residues in the CDR3. The CDR3 spells CASSSASGSRTQYL. The CDR3 nucleotides are TGTGCCAGCAGCTCAGCTAGCGGGAGTAGGACCCAGTACTTA.

V usage is TRBV6-5 and J usage is TRBJ2-3; D is possibly TRBD1 (5 bases). The CDR3 sequence is 15 residues long. Germline CDR1 reads MNHEY; CDR2 reads SVGAGI. Deletions cut 0 bases from V and 7 bases from J, with 14 bases between. CDR3 loop: CASSYSRGIAYTQYF. The CDR3 DNA follows: TGTGCCAGCAGTTACTCAAGGGGTATAGCATATACGCAGTATTTT.

Concerning this clonotype itself: The junction shows a germline mismatch at one end, possibly a read error. V and J are TRBV6-5 and TRBJ2-7; D remains ambiguous. This CDR3 comprises 15 residues. CDR1 MNHEY and CDR2 SVGAGI come from the germline V gene. In nucleotides, the CDR3 is TGTGCCAGCAGTTTCGCAGTGGGCAGCTCCTACGTGCAGTACTTC. This gives the protein CASSFAVGSSYVQYF.

On this clonotype: At one boundary the junction diverges from the germline segment, which might be a read error. J is TRBJ2-7 and V is TRBV28; D unclear. This CDR3 is 12 amino acids long. Germline V gene lookup returns CDR1 MDHEN and CDR2 SYDVKM. The CDR3, as DNA: TGTGCCAGCAGTCGTAACATTTACGGGCAGTACTTC. Translation gives CASSRNIYGQYF.

Note on this clonotype: This CDR3 fails to terminate in the conserved phenylalanine or tryptophan, so it likely reflects a read error. The J gene is TRBJ2-7, the V gene TRBV12-3 or TRBV12-4; weak D call: TRBD2 (6 bases). This CDR3 contains 14 residues. Trimming stripped 1 base from V and 9 bases from J, with 16 bases between. CDR3 sequence reads: CASSLVVGGGGQYL. The CDR3, as DNA: TGTGCCAGCAGTTTAGTGGTCGGGGGTGGCGGGCAGTACTTA.

This chain uses TRBV20-1 with TRBJ2-2; 11 nucleotides line up with TRBD2. V was clipped by 5 bases and J by 5 bases; unmatched bases: 13. The V gene's germline CDR1 is DFQATT and CDR2 SNEGSKA (reference sequence). There are 17 residues in the CDR3. CDR3 in DNA: TGCAGTGCTTCCTCAGGACTAGCGGGTTTGAAGACCGGGGAGCTGTTTTTT. Protein product: CSASSGLAGLKTGELFF.

Turning to this clonotype: The conserved phenylalanine or tryptophan normally closing the CDR3 is absent here, so this likely arose from a read error. The CDR3 loop reads CSTRTMGGVIYEQYL. CDR3 nucleotide sequence: TGCAGCACTAGGACGATGGGGGGCGTAATCTACGAGCAGTACCTC. The chain is built from TRBV29-1 and TRBJ2-7; either TRBD1 or TRBD2 may supply D (6 bases each). V was pared by 8 bases and J by 3 bases, with 23 bases between. CDR1 and CDR2 from the germline V gene are SQVTM and ANQGSEA. CDR3 length equals 15 residues.

Turning to this clonotype: This may stem from a read error, because a much larger clone lies one nucleotide away. This chain connects TRBV7-9 to TRBJ2-3; D gene uncertain. CDR1 is SEHNR, CDR2 FQNEAQ, per germline (reference sequence). V was shortened by 4 bases and J by 4 bases, with 18 bases between the two germline ends. The CDR3 extends over 16 amino acids. Here the CDR3 DNA reads TGTGCCAGCAGCTCTGGGTCCGAGGCGATGGCAGATACGCAGTATTTT. Its translation is CASSSGSEAMADTQYF.

A word on this clonotype: The germline gene is not matched at one end of the junction; a read error may be the cause. V is TRBV4-2 and J is TRBJ2-3; 10 bases fit TRBD2. The CDR3 loop spans 18 amino acids. The germline V gene encodes CDR1 LGHNA and CDR2 YNFKEQ. CDR3 sequence (DNA): TGTGCCAACAGCCAAGTGGCGGTTCTAGCGGGAGCGACAAATACGCAGTATTTT. Translated: CANSQVAVLAGATNTQYF.

The rearrangement uses TRBV10-3 and TRBJ2-3; possible D gene TRBD2, 5 bases. The CDR3 is made up of 17 amino acids. Looked up from germline, CDR1 is ENHRY and CDR2 is SYGVKD. The ends were cut back, 2 bases at V and 4 bases at J, with 19 bases in the middle. The CDR3 is CAISETRLLGDADTQYF. For the CDR3, the DNA is TGTGCCATCAGTGAGACCCGACTACTGGGAGATGCAGATACGCAGTATTTT.

As for this clonotype: This may be a read error: a much more frequent sequence differs by one nucleotide. The chain has TRBV11-1 and TRBJ2-6; D gene unclear. The CDR3 is made up of 14 amino acids. Germline lookup yields CDR1 SGHAT and CDR2 FQDESV (reference sequence). DNA of the CDR3: TGTGCCTGCAGCTGGGACTCTGGGGCCAACGTCCTGACTTTC. Its protein product is CACSWDSGANVLTF.

As concerns this clonotype: In this CDR3 the conserved last residue, phenylalanine or tryptophan, is missing, so a read error is likely. The genes are TRBV11-2 and TRBJ1-1; no reliable D call. Germline V lookup: CDR1 SGHAT, CDR2 FQNNGV. This CDR3 is built from 13 residues. The CDR3 loop reads CTSNLVGHTEAFI. As DNA, the CDR3 is TGTACCAGCAACTTAGTCGGTCACACTGAAGCTTTCATT.

The chain couples TRBV29-1 to TRBJ2-3; 12 bases fit TRBD2. The CDR3 is made up of 13 amino acids. Germline CDR1 reads SQVTM; CDR2 reads ANQGSEA. V dropped 7 bases and J dropped 6; count of bases not matched to a gene: 5. The CDR3 coding sequence is TGCAGCGATACCCTAGCGGGAGGGGATACGCAGTATTTT. Its translation is CSDTLAGGDTQYF.

Points on this clonotype: This is likely a read error, given that the CDR3 carries no conserved phenylalanine or tryptophan at its end. This rearrangement joins TRBV11-2 to TRBJ2-5, with 7 bases identical to TRBD1. This CDR3 is built from 16 residues. Germline-derived CDR1 and CDR2 are SGHAT and FQNNGV. DNA for the CDR3: TGTGCTAGCAGCCAAACTCCTGGCAGGGGGAAAGAGGCCCAGTACTCC. Amino acids: CASSQTPGRGKEAQYS.

This clonotype has only a few counts. V and J are TRBV13 and TRBJ2-7; D possibly corresponds to TRBD2 (5 bases). The V gene's germline CDR1 is PRHDT and CDR2 FYEKMQ (reference sequence). V lost 0 bases, J lost 7 bases, and 13 bases lay in between. The CDR3 contains 14 residues. The CDR3 reads CASSLGLDLREQYF. The CDR3 DNA reads as TGTGCCAGCAGCTTAGGACTAGATTTAAGAGAGCAGTACTTC.

With respect to this clonotype: This is likely a read error, given that the CDR3 carries no conserved phenylalanine or tryptophan at its end. V gene TRBV4-2 combines with J gene TRBJ1-2, with D possibly being TRBD1 (6 bases). Germline assignment: CDR1 LGHNA and CDR2 YNFKEQ. The CDR3 is made up of 15 amino acids. The CDR3 sequence is CASSQDMGRGGDYTL. The CDR3 DNA sequence: TGTGCAAGCAGCCAAGATATGGGCAGGGGTGGTGACTACACCCTC.

This clonotype was recorded only once. One junction end does not reproduce the germline sequence, and a read error may be involved. The chain has TRBV4-1 and TRBJ2-3; tentatively, D is TRBD1 or TRBD2 (5 bases each). Germline assignment: CDR1 MGHRA and CDR2 YSYEKL. The CDR3 consists of 14 residues. The CDR3 sequence is CASSHVTRGDMQYF. CDR3 sequence (DNA): TGCGCCAGCAGCCATGTCACAAGGGGAGATATGCAGTATTTT.

This clonotype appeared once. Compared with germline, one end of the junction differs, possibly owing to a read error. This sequence joins TRBV5-1 and TRBJ2-5; 10 bases map to TRBD2. The CDR3 runs to 15 residues. The germline gives CDR1 SGHRS, CDR2 YFSETQ. The CDR3 region is CASSLAGGRGESQYF. DNA of the CDR3: TGCGCCAGCAGCTTAGCGGGAGGGCGAGGGGAGTCCCAATACTTC.

In the case of this clonotype: The germline gene is not matched at one end of the junction; a read error may be the cause. The chain recombines TRBV28 with TRBJ2-6; D remains unclear. The CDR3 has 13 amino acids. Germline lookup yields CDR1 MDHEN and CDR2 SYDVKM. The CDR3 region is CAVWASVANVMTF. The CDR3 DNA is TGTGCCGTCTGGGCCTCTGTGGCCAACGTCATGACTTTC.

J is TRBJ2-2 and V is TRBV29-1; a weak D match, TRBD2 (5 bases). V was cut by 7 bases and J by 0 bases, with 15 bases left in between. Per germline, CDR1 SQVTM and CDR2 ANQGSEA. There are 15 residues in the CDR3. CDR3 in amino acids: CSALTIGANTGELFF. CDR3 nucleotide sequence: TGCAGCGCTCTTACTATCGGGGCGAACACCGGGGAGCTGTTTTTT.

V is TRBV29-1 and J is TRBJ1-2; D might be TRBD1 (5 bases). Germline-derived CDR1 and CDR2 are SQVTM and ANQGSEA. CDR3 size: 12 residues. The germline V and J ends were trimmed by 3 bases and 13 bases, with 18 bases remaining between them. CDR3 nucleotide sequence: TGCAGCGTTGACCCTGGGGCTGAGAGCTTCACCTTC. Residues: CSVDPGAESFTF.

In the case of this clonotype: Just one base apart from a much larger clone, this may be a read error. This chain joins TRBV29-1 and TRBJ2-5, with a weak D call TRBD2 (6 bases). V lost 5 bases to trimming and J lost 6 bases, with 22 bases between them. CDR3 length: 15 amino acids. Germline CDR1 SQVTM, CDR2 ANQGSEA. The CDR3 coding sequence is TGCAGCGTTCGGACTAACGGGAGTTGGGCAAAGACCCAGTACTTC. Translating it yields CSVRTNGSWAKTQYF. Full variable domain (remainder filled in from reference TRBV29-1 and TRBJ2-5): SAVISQKPSRDICQRGTSLTIQCQVDSQVTMMFWYRQQPGQSLTLIATANQGSEATYESGFVIDKFPISRPNLTFSTLTVSNMSPEDSSIYLCSVRTNGSWAKTQYFGPGTRLLVL.

The chain recombines TRBV7-8 with TRBJ2-7; D is possibly TRBD2 (6 bases). Per germline, CDR1 SGHVS and CDR2 FQNEAQ. V shed 5 bases and J shed 13 bases, with 24 bases lying between them. This CDR3 is built from 14 residues. For the CDR3, the DNA is TGTGCCAGCAGCGATACCGGGACTCTCCACGATCACTACTTC. Residues: CASSDTGTLHDHYF.

This clonotype came up a few times. A read error may produce the germline difference seen at one junction end. The chain uses TRBV11-3 and TRBJ2-1; D uncertain. Germline CDR1 and CDR2: SGHNT and YENEEA. The CDR3 length is 14 residues. The CDR3 nucleotides read TGTGCAAGCAGCTTAGGCGTCCCGAACAATGAGCAGTTCTTC. Amino acid sequence: CASSLGVPNNEQFF.

As concerns this clonotype: This may be a read error, as it is one base from a much larger clone. The CDR3 does not end in the conserved phenylalanine or tryptophan, so this is likely a read error. The chain employs TRBV4-2 and TRBJ2-1, with TRBD2 matching 9 bases. The CDR3 loop spans 17 amino acids. The V and J ends lost 0 bases and 0 bases, in that order; junction bases with no gene match: 3. Germline V CDR1 and CDR2: LGHNA, YNFKEQ. The CDR3 is CASSQEVAGASYNEQFL. As DNA, the CDR3 is TGTGCCAGCAGCCAAGAGGTAGCGGGGGCCTCCTACAATGAGCAGTTCCTC.

The chain has TRBV29-1 and TRBJ2-3, with D hard to call. Germline V lookup: CDR1 SQVTM, CDR2 ANQGSEA. The CDR3 length is 14 residues. Trimming cost V 5 bases and J 1 base, with 13 bases left between them. The CDR3 region is CSVNARGRTDTQYF. In DNA form, the CDR3 reads TGCAGCGTTAATGCACGAGGCCGCACAGATACGCAGTATTTT.